This T cell receptor beta chain was recorded in a study of blood T cell repertoires in COVID-19. The wider study: The United States, Italy and Spain supplied acute and convalescent COVID-19 samples. T cells, B-cell-depleted T cells, or PBMCs provided the cDNA or gDNA that served as material.

This clone has more than one count but fewer than ten. Authors' methods: Reference gene primer amplification in the assay estimated nucleated cell counts. This table comes from immunoSEQ multiplex PCR, and its TCRdb copy is limited to in-frame clones, with some not included. V and J calls and clone size are copied from that table; D and trimming were computed from the DNA. The sample includes over 50,000 clones, approximately 80% of them seen just once. The sequencing sample was made of peripheral blood. This TCR was sampled from a human donor with active or convalescent COVID-19. The donor label of this sample is uncertain.

The CDR3: CASSRTTGSDQPQHF. The CDR3 nucleotides read TGCGCCAGCAGCCGAACGACAGGGAGCGATCAGCCCCAGCATTTT. The chain links TRBV5-1 to TRBJ1-5, with 7 bases aligning to TRBD1. The CDR3 is 15 residues long. V was pared by 4 bases and J by 5 bases, with 9 bases of the junction left unmatched. Germline assignment: CDR1 SGHRS and CDR2 YFSETQ.